This T cell receptor (beta chain) was captured by sequencing in a study of CD8 T cells in Susac syndrome. Random hexamers were used to reverse transcribe roughly 0.45 to 1 ug of RNA. The method of amplification for TCR beta CDR3 was immunoSEQ multiplex PCR, covering 54 Vbeta and 13 Jbeta. MiXCR, run by TCRdb on the immunoSEQ multiplex PCR reads, gives a single entry per CDR3 protein. The table lists about 200,000 distinct CDR3 sequences, nearly 95% of them singletons. Germline CDR1 and CDR2: LGHDT and YNNKEL (reference sequence). There are 13 residues in the CDR3. V was cut by 3 bases and J by 7 bases, with 7 bases left in between. Both CD4+ and CD8+ T cells were negatively isolated, and TEMRA cells underwent FACS enrichment.

The sample taken for sequencing was CD4+ T cells from PBMCs. This receptor was obtained from a human donor with multiple sclerosis. This chain uses TRBV3-1 with TRBJ1-6; D is ambiguous. CDR3: CASSQDLNSPLHF. In DNA, the CDR3 is TGTGCCAGCAGCCAGGACCTAAATTCACCCCTCCACTTT.